This TCR beta chain was identified during a study of response to subunit inactivated influenza vaccine. Only a few counts were recorded for this clonotype. Germline assignment: CDR1 SNHLY and CDR2 FYNNEI. J lost 2 bases, V lost 9 bases, and 8 bases had no gene match. There are 15 residues in the CDR3. TCRdb used MiXCR to reprocess the RT-PCR reads, holding one entry per CDR3 protein. Found here are 650,000 to 800,000 distinct CDR3 sequences, approximately 15% of them singletons; the top ten hold less than 9%. This rearrangement joins TRBV2 to TRBJ2-5; 11 bases are a match to TRBD2. The receptor comes from a man in his forties or fifties who received an inactivated influenza vaccine. The source material was PBMCs from blood, sampled 14 to 15 days before vaccination. The CDR3 DNA reads as TGTGCCAGTCGTGGTAGCGGGGGGGTACAAGAGACCCAGTACTTC. Its translation is CASRGSGGVQETQYF.